These T cell receptor beta chains were read from a single sample in a study of a mutant IDH1 vaccine in newly diagnosed glioma. These TCRs are of unknown antigen specificity. Repertoires were generated with immunoSEQ multiplex PCR, while TCRdb's copy carries only in-frame clones and drops some. The table shows tens of thousands of clones, with roughly 72% occurring only once. The source material was PBMCs, sampled from a glioma patient whose treatment included an IDH1 peptide vaccine. The origin of the receptors is a woman aged 40 to 50 with glioma. Some clones in this sample may be carry-over from other donors' samples. CDR3s leave out the opening cysteine and the closing phenylalanine or tryptophan. Only some rows state a clone size, as once, few, many or a class for expanded clones.

clone_size | j_call | cdr3_length | v_call | cdr3_aa
. | TRBJ1-4 | 12 | TRBV2 | AGRMGRGNEKLF
few | TRBJ1-2 | 9 | TRBV29-1 | SDRQGDGYT
few | TRBJ2-5 | 11 | TRBV10-2 | ASRLGQQETQY
few | TRBJ2-3 | 12 | TRBV10-2 | ASSGLLATDTQY
. | TRBJ1-2 | 11 | TRBV7-2 | ASSLEGNYGYT
. | TRBJ1-1 | 12 | TRBV7-6 | ASSLGGRDTEAF
. | TRBJ1-2 | 12 | TRBV10-3 | AISEFTVVGGYT
. | TRBJ1-5 | 16 | TRBV6-1 | ASSEGTWGSDSNQPQH
. | TRBJ2-7 | 14 | TRBV10-3 | ATYSPTGKVDYEQY
few | TRBJ1-1 | 14 | TRBV10-2 | ASSESAPGLNTEAF
once | TRBJ2-7 | 13 | TRBV28 | ASSFAGTGRYEQY
few | TRBJ1-1 | 11 | TRBV25-1 | ASGGGLNTEAF
. | TRBJ1-1 | 11 | TRBV5-1 | ASSSRKGTEAF
. | TRBJ1-5 | 13 | TRBV5-5 | ASSLDTGGGQPQH
. | TRBJ2-7 | 13 | TRBV9 | ASSVGAGEVSEQY
few | TRBJ1-1 | 12 | TRBV5-1 | ASTFGTGWTEAF